These 10 T cell receptor beta chains share one sample of origin, sequenced in a study of blood T cell repertoires in COVID-19. Generated by immunoSEQ multiplex PCR, the TCRdb table keeps only in-frame clones and is missing some. This sample has some 180,000 clones, with over 70% found just once. The sample consisted of peripheral blood. All receptors come from a woman aged 70-85 years who had recovered from COVID-19.

V gene TRBV7-9 combines with J gene TRBJ1-2; maybe TRBD1 (5 bases). Between the trimmed V and J ends, which lost 4 bases and 7 bases, there was a span of 13 bases. This CDR3 comprises 13 residues. Germline V gene data show CDR1 as SEHNR and CDR2 as FQNEAQ (reference sequence). CDR3 bases: TGTGCCAGCAGCTCGGGGGTCTACGGTGGCTACACCTTC. It encodes CASSSGVYGGYTF.

The chain couples TRBV7-6 to TRBJ2-7; 10 bases are a match to TRBD2. The CDR3 runs to 16 residues. Trimming cost V 5 bases and J 4 bases; bases outside gene matches: 11. The germline V gene has CDR1 SGHVS and CDR2 FNYEAQ. CDR3 DNA sequence: TGTGCCAGCAGCCCATCCTTAGCGGGAGGTTCTTACGAGCAGTACTTC. Protein product: CASSPSLAGGSYEQYF.

The V and J genes are TRBV19 and TRBJ2-2; maybe TRBD1 (6 bases). Germline CDR1 reads LNHDA; CDR2 reads SQIVND (reference sequence). The CDR3 is made up of 17 amino acids. Trimming removed 3 bases from V and 3 bases from J, with 17 bases in between. CDR3 nucleotide sequence: TGTGCCAGTAGTATTGGCCCCATCTCAGGGGACACCGGGGAGCTGTTTTTT. Translation: CASSIGPISGDTGELFF.

V and J are TRBV19 and TRBJ1-2; 7 bases map to TRBD1. From germline, CDR1 is LNHDA and CDR2 SQIVND (reference sequence). The CDR3 has 14 residues. With V trimmed by 6 bases and J by 2 bases, 6 bases remained unmatched. This chain's CDR3 is CASRRGQGNYGYTF. The CDR3 DNA follows: TGTGCCAGTAGGAGGGGGCAGGGGAACTATGGCTACACCTTC.

The CDR3 spells CASRLGGRYNEQFF. Written as DNA, the CDR3 is TGTGCCAGCAGGCTGGGGGGGAGGTACAATGAGCAGTTCTTC. The V gene is TRBV28, the J gene TRBJ2-1; 7 bases match TRBD2. The germline CDR1 and CDR2 sequences are MDHEN and SYDVKM. This CDR3 contains 14 residues. With 6 bases clipped from V and 4 bases from J, the junction kept 6 bases outside the gene matches.

This chain uses TRBV18 with TRBJ1-1; a weak D match, TRBD1 (6 bases). Germline V lookup: CDR1 KGHSH, CDR2 LQKENI. The CDR3 runs 15 residues. V was cut by 3 bases and J by 1 base, with 12 bases left in between. Here the CDR3 DNA reads TGTGCCAGCTCACCCCGACAGGAGCAGAACACTGAAGCTTTCTTT. This sequence encodes CASSPRQEQNTEAFF.

With respect to this clone: Other DNA sequences in the sample encode the same CDR3. V usage is TRBV2 and J usage is TRBJ1-1; D unresolved. This CDR3 has 11 amino acids. Trimming removed 5 bases at V and 2 bases at J, with 3 bases between. CDR1 and CDR2 from the germline V gene are SNHLY and FYNNEI. CDR3 sequence reads: CASSLNTEAFF. CDR3 DNA sequence: TGTGCCAGCAGTTTAAACACTGAAGCTTTCTTT.

The V and J genes are TRBV6-5 and TRBJ2-7; TRBD1 is a possible D gene (7 bases). The CDR3 extends over 14 amino acids. The V and J ends lost 7 bases and 3 bases respectively, with 16 bases between them. CDR1 MNHEY and CDR2 SVGAGI come from the germline V gene. CDR3 coding DNA: TGTGCCAGCACCCAGGGGGGAGTCGACTACGAGCAGTACTTC. It translates to CASTQGGVDYEQYF.

In this sample, this clone turned up once. This rearrangement joins TRBV6-1 to TRBJ2-1; possible D gene TRBD2, 5 bases. Trimming took 0 bases from V and 4 from J, leaving 10 bases between them. This CDR3 spans 15 amino acids. Germline loops: CDR1 MNHNS, CDR2 SASEGT. Written as DNA, the CDR3 is TGTGCCAGCAGTGAAGCGCCCCGGGGTTACAATGAGCAGTTCTTC. This codes for CASSEAPRGYNEQFF.

The chain carries TRBV18 and TRBJ1-4; TRBD1 agrees at 11 bases. The CDR3 loop spans 16 amino acids. Germline V gene lookup returns CDR1 KGHSH and CDR2 LQKENI. With V trimmed by 6 bases and J by 5 bases, 8 bases remained unmatched. The CDR3 DNA reads as TGTGCCAGCTCGCCCGGGACAGGGGGTTGGAATGAAAAACTGTTTTTT. The encoded protein is CASSPGTGGWNEKLFF.